The source of this TCR beta chain is a study of shared clonotypes between healthy human individuals. As to this clone: What it recognizes is unknown.

Overall study results and limits: Some clonotypes were shared by all four sorted-subset donors, while others were not shared. The non-shared ones had lower generation probabilities than the shared ones. About 5% of naive CD4 clonotypes were shared across four donors. Large sequencing depth failed to make sorted-subset sequencing complete, rarefaction showed.

Naive-designated CD8 cells lacked CD45RO, were positively enriched for CCR7, and omitted terminally differentiated effector memory CD45RA+ cells. Germline V CDR1 and CDR2: MGHRA, YSYEKL. The CDR3 is 17 amino acids. The V gene lost 4 bases and the J gene lost 2 bases, with 20 bases spanning the gap. Genomic DNA of each subset was evenly split across several immunoSEQ plates. Sequencing used immunoSEQ multiplex PCR; TCRdb keeps in-frame clones, though not all of them. The sample holds about 2,200,000 clones; 93% are singletons and the top ten take 1.7%. This sequence was found in a man aged 18 to 35 in good health. Some clones in this sample may be carry-over from other donors' samples. The chain links TRBV4-1 to TRBJ2-5; D perhaps matches TRBD2 (6 bases). The sample taken for sequencing was naive CD8+ T cells from PBMCs. CDR3 in amino acids: CASSPTPRRGGQETQYF. The CDR3 DNA sequence: TGCGCCAGCAGCCCAACACCGAGACGCGGAGGGCAAGAGACCCAGTACTTC.